The 12 T cell receptor beta chains below come from one sample, sequenced in a study of cytomegalovirus exposure and HLA in healthy donors. Researchers ran the PCR with 60 Vbeta and 13 Jbeta primers. Sequenced by immunoSEQ multiplex PCR; TCRdb stores in-frame clones only, minus some. The sample lists 100,000 or so clones; over 65% were seen once. Sequences were obtained from PBMCs. Source of these receptors: a middle-aged woman in good health and CMV-seropositive.

This chain connects TRBV19 to TRBJ1-1; D not certain. CDR1 LNHDA and CDR2 SQIVND come from the germline V gene (reference sequence). This CDR3 has 13 residues. With 3 bases removed from V and 1 base from J, the gap between germline ends came to 6 bases. The DNA for the CDR3 is TGTGCCAGTAGTATTAGTGGGAACACTGAAGCTTTCTTT. Encoded protein: CASSISGNTEAFF.

This chain connects TRBV28 to TRBJ2-1; 11 bases are shared with TRBD2. The CDR3 has 18 residues. J was trimmed by 5 bases and V by 5 bases; bases with no gene match: 14. Germline CDR1 MDHEN, CDR2 SYDVKM. The CDR3 DNA reads TGTGCCAGCAGTCCAGGACTAGCGGGTCGTCGACGAAACAATGAGCAGTTCTTC. It encodes CASSPGLAGRRRNNEQFF.

CDR3 amino acids: CASIGRDRRNEKLFF. CDR3 coding DNA: TGTGCCAGTATCGGACGGGACAGAAGGAATGAAAAACTGTTTTTT. The rearrangement uses TRBV19 and TRBJ1-4, with 7 bases that match TRBD1. The CDR3 loop spans 15 amino acids. The trim removed 7 bases at V and 5 bases at J, leaving 10 bases unmatched. CDR1 is LNHDA and CDR2 is SQIVND in the germline V gene (reference sequence).

The V call is TRBV30, the J call TRBJ1-2; D possibly corresponds to TRBD1 (6 bases). Trimming pared 3 bases from V and 0 bases from J, leaving 14 bases between. Germline V gene data show CDR1 as GTSNPN and CDR2 as SVGIG (reference sequence). The CDR3 spans 15 residues. CDR3 in amino acids: CAWRQNREANYGYTF. CDR3 nucleotide sequence: TGTGCCTGGAGGCAAAACAGGGAAGCTAACTATGGCTACACCTTC.

In its sample, this clone was seen a few times. This rearrangement joins TRBV7-9 to TRBJ1-5; no clear D gene. Germline CDR1 and CDR2: SEHNR and FQNEAQ (reference sequence). The CDR3 consists of 16 residues. The V end was cut by 1 base, the J end by 6 bases, with 16 bases between. CDR3 coding DNA: TGTGCCAGCAGCTTAGGGGCAGGTCCGTCATTTCAGCCCCAGCATTTT. Protein sequence: CASSLGAGPSFQPQHF. Full variable domain (missing parts from reference TRBV7-9 and TRBJ1-5): DTGVSQNPRHKITKRGQNVTFRCDPISEHNRLYWYRQTLGQGPEFLTYFQNEAQLEKSRLLSDRFSAERPKGSFSTLEIQRTEQGDSAMYLCASSLGAGPSFQPQHFGDGTRLSIL.

The J gene is TRBJ1-6, the V gene TRBV5-6; no reliable D call. Germline lookup yields CDR1 SGHDT and CDR2 YYEEEE. This CDR3 is 16 amino acids long. V lost 0 bases and J 7 bases, leaving 14 bases between the germline ends. The CDR3 nucleotides are TGTGCCAGCAGCTTGGCCAACTTAGGAGAAAATTCACCCCTCCACTTT. This sequence encodes CASSLANLGENSPLHF.

This chain uses TRBV7-2 with TRBJ2-3; tentative D call: TRBD1 (6 bases). V was pared by 3 bases and J by 0 bases, with 16 bases between. Germline V gives CDR1 SGHTA, CDR2 FQGNSA. The CDR3 covers 17 residues. In DNA, the CDR3 is TGTGCCAGCAGCTTTCCTCTGACAGGAACTAGCACAGATACGCAGTATTTT. Protein product: CASSFPLTGTSTDTQYF.

This clone was recorded once. At one end the junction does not follow the germline gene, possibly because of a read error. The chain couples TRBV9 to TRBJ2-1; 8 bases fit TRBD2. The CDR3 has 17 residues. CDR1 is SGDLS, CDR2 YYNGEE, per germline. CDR3 in DNA: TGTGCCGGCAGCGTAGCCCCTGGGGTAGCGGGGTCCAATGAGCAGTTCTTC. This codes for CAGSVAPGVAGSNEQFF.

This chain joins TRBV2 and TRBJ2-6; D is possibly TRBD1 (5 bases). Trimming removed 6 bases from V and 3 bases from J, with 9 bases in between. The V gene's germline CDR1 is SNHLY and CDR2 FYNNEI. The CDR3 is 14 residues long. CDR3 DNA: TGTGCCAGCAGCACAGGTGATGGGGCCAACGTCCTGACTTTC. Protein: CASSTGDGANVLTF.

The gene calls are TRBV20-1 and TRBJ1-1; TRBD1 might be the D (5 bases). The CDR3 totals 11 residues. Germline CDR1 DFQATT, CDR2 SNEGSKA (reference sequence). Trimming cost V 1 base and J 7 bases, with 7 bases left between them. CDR3 DNA sequence: TGCAGTGCTAGAGGTGACAGTGAAGCTTTCTTT. Protein product: CSARGDSEAFF.

This sequence joins TRBV28 and TRBJ1-4; 8 bases fit TRBD1. From germline, CDR1 is MDHEN and CDR2 SYDVKM. J gave up 11 bases and V 6 bases, and 14 bases lay outside the gene matches. This CDR3 is built from 15 residues. Written as DNA, the CDR3 is TGTGCCAGCAGCTGGGGGGACAGGTCAGAAGGGAAACTGTTTTTT. Amino acids: CASSWGDRSEGKLFF.

The gene calls are TRBV29-1 and TRBJ1-2; the D gene is possibly TRBD1 (6 bases). The CDR3 extends over 15 amino acids. The V end was cut by 2 bases, the J end by 3 bases, with 16 bases between. Germline CDR1 reads SQVTM; CDR2 reads ANQGSEA. The CDR3 reads CSVELVGGGYYGYTF. DNA of the CDR3: TGCAGCGTTGAATTAGTAGGGGGGGGTTACTATGGCTACACCTTC.